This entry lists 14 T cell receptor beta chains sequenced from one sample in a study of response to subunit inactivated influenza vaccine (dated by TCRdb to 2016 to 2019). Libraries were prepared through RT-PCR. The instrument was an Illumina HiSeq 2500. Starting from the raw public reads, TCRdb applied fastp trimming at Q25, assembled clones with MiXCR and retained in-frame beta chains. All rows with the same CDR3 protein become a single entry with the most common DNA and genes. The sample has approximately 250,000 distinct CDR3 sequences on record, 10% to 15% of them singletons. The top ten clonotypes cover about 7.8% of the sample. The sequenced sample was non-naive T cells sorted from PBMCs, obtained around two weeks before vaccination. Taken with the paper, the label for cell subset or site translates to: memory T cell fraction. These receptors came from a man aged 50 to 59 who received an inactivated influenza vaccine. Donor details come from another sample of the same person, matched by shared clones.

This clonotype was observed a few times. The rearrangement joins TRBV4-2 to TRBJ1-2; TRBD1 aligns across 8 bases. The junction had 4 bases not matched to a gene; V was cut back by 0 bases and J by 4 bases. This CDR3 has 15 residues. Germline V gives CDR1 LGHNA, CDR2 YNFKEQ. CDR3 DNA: TGTGCCAGCAGCCAAGATCTGGGACAGGTCTATGGCTACACCTTC. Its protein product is CASSQDLGQVYGYTF.

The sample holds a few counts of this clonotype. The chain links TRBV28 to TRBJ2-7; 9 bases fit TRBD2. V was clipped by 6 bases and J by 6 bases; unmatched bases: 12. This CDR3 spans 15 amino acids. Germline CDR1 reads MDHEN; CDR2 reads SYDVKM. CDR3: CASRERGVPVGEQYF. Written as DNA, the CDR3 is TGTGCCAGCAGGGAGCGGGGGGTCCCCGTGGGCGAGCAGTACTTC.

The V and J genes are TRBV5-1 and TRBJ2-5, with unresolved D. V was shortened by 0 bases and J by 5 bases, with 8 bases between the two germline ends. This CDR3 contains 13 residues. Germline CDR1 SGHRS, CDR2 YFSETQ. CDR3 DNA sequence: TGCGCCAGCAGCTTGGCACGGCTGGAGACCCAGTACTTC. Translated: CASSLARLETQYF.

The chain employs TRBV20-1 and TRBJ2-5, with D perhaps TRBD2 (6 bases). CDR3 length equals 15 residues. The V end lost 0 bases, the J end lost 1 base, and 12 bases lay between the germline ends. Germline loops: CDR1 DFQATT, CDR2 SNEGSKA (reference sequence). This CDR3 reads CSARDGTSSQETQYF. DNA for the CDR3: TGCAGTGCTAGAGATGGTACTAGCAGCCAAGAGACCCAGTACTTC.

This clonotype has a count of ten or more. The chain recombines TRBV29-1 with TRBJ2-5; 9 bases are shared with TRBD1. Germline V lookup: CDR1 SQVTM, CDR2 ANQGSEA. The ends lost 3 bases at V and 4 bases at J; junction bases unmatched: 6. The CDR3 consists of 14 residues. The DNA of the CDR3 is TGCAGCGTTGACCTCGGACAGGGGACAGAGACCCAGTACTTC. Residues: CSVDLGQGTETQYF.

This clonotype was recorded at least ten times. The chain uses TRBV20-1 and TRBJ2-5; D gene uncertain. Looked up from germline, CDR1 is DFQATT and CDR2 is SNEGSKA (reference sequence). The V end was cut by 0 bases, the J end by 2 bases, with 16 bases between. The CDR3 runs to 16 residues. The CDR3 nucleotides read TGCAGTGCTAGAGATTCCCTAAAGGTCCCTCAAGAGACCCAGTACTTC. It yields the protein CSARDSLKVPQETQYF.

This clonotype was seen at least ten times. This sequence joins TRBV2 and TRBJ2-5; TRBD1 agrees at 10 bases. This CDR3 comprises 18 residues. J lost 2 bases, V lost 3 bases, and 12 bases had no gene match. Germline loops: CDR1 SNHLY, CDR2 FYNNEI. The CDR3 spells CASSDPIRRQGAQETQYF. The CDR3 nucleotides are TGTGCCAGCAGTGATCCTATTCGACGACAGGGGGCTCAAGAGACCCAGTACTTC.

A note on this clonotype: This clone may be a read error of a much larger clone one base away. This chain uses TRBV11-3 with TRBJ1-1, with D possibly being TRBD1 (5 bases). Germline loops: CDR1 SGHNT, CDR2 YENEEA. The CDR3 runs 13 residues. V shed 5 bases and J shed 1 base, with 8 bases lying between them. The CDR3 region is CASSKTGNTEAFF. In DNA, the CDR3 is TGTGCCAGCAGCAAAACAGGGAACACTGAAGCTTTCTTT. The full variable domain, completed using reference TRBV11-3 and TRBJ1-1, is EAGVVQSPRYKIIEKKQPVAFWCNPISGHNTLYWYLQNLGQGPELLIRYENEEAVDDSQLPKDRFSAERLKGVDSTLKIQPAELGDSAVYLCASSKTGNTEAFFGQGTRLTVV.

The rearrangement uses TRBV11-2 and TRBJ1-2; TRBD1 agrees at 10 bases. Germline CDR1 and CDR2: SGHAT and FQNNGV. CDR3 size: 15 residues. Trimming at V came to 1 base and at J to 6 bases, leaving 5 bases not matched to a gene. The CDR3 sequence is CASSLGDRGVDGYTF. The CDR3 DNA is TGTGCCAGCAGCTTAGGGGACAGGGGAGTTGATGGCTACACCTTC.

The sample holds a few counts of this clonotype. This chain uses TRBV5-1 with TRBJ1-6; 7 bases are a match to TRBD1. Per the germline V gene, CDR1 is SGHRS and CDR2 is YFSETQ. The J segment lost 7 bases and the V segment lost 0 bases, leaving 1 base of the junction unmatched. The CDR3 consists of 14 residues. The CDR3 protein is CASSLGDRNSPLHF. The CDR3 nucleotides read TGCGCCAGCAGCTTGGGGGACAGAAATTCACCCCTCCACTTT.

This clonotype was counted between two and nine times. The CDR3 coding sequence is TGTGCCAGCAGCCAAGAACTAGTTAAAGCTACGCAGTATTTT. Translated: CASSQELVKATQYF. The rearrangement joins TRBV4-2 to TRBJ2-3; TRBD2 is a possible D gene (5 bases). V dropped 0 bases and J dropped 8 bases, with 12 bases sitting between them. This CDR3 is built from 14 residues. Germline V gene sequence: CDR1 LGHNA, CDR2 YNFKEQ.

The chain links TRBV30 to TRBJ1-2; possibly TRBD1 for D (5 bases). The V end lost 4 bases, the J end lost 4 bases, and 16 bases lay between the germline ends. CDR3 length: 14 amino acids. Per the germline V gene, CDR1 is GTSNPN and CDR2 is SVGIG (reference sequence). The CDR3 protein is CAWIPHSQGYGYTF. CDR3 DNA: TGTGCCTGGATTCCCCATTCCCAGGGCTATGGCTACACCTTC. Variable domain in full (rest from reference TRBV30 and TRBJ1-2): SQTIHQWPATLVQPVGSPLSLECTVEGTSNPNLYWYRQAAGRGLQLLFYSVGIGQISSEVPQNLSASRPQDRQFILSSKKLLLSDSGFYLCAWIPHSQGYGYTFGSGTRLTVV.

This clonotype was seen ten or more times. The CDR3 coding sequence is TGTGCCAGCCGTCCCCCGGGGAGGAACACTGAAGCTTTCTTT. Translating it yields CASRPPGRNTEAFF. V is TRBV6-2 or TRBV6-3 and J is TRBJ1-1; D gene unclear. CDR1 MNHEY and CDR2 SVGEGT come from the germline V gene. Trimming pared 8 bases from V and 1 base from J, leaving 14 bases between. This CDR3 has 14 residues.

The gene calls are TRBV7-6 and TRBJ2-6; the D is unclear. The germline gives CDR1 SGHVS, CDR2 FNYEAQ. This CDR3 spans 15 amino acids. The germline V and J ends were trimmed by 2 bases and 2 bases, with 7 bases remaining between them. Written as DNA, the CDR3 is TGTGCCAGCAGCTTAAGGTCTACTGGGGCCAACGTCCTGACTTTC. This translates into CASSLRSTGANVLTF.